This TCR beta chain was recovered during a study of cytomegalovirus exposure and HLA in healthy donors. About the study: An earlier analysis identified approximately 110 million unique TCR beta sequences in about 180 million T cells. The study, taken as a whole, reports: At a 0.05 false discovery rate, a later analysis found around 17,000 TCR beta sequences to be associated with HLA alleles.

As for this clone: Its matching antigen is unknown.

PCR involved 60 Vbeta and 13 Jbeta primers. Here immunoSEQ multiplex PCR was the method, and the copy in TCRdb shows in-frame clones only, minus some. The sample yields about 180,000 clones, about 77% seen once. This clonotype was obtained from a woman in her twenties or thirties in good health and CMV-seropositive. The sequencing sample was made of PBMCs.

This chain's CDR3 is CASSFGFPGANVLTF. The CDR3, as DNA: TGTGCCAGCAGTTTCGGGTTCCCCGGGGCCAACGTCCTGACTTTC. The rearrangement links TRBV27 to TRBJ2-6; no firm D call. The germline V and J ends were trimmed by 3 bases and 4 bases, with 10 bases remaining between them. The CDR3 extends over 15 amino acids. Germline CDR1 and CDR2: MNHEY and SMNVEV (reference sequence). The full variable domain, in which reference TRBV27 and TRBJ2-6 provide the parts outside the CDR3, is EAQVTQNPRYLITVTGKKLTVTCSQNMNHEYMSWYRQDPGLGLRQIYYSMNVEVTDKGDVPEGYKVSRKEKRNFPLILESPSPNQTSLYFCASSFGFPGANVLTFGAGSRLTVL.